This TCR beta chain was sequenced for a study of cytotoxic CD8 clonotypes in ibrutinib-treated CLL. Overall study: In all, 10 to 11 patients were relapsed/refractory, some 15 were treatment-naive and 17 to 18 were IGHV unmutated.

Roughly 1.8 micrograms of genomic DNA from cryopreserved PBMCs went into TCR beta libraries. Using immunoSEQ multiplex PCR, the repertoire was profiled, and TCRdb retains in-frame clones only, with some absent. The sample lists some 200,000 clones, 72% occurring once. V gave up 2 bases and J gave up 1 base, with 6 bases separating them. The CDR3 runs 13 residues. Germline V CDR1 and CDR2: MNHEY, SVGAGI. The source of this sequence is a human donor with chronic lymphocytic leukemia. The specimen was PBMCs, collected after 24 months of ibrutinib treatment. This sequence joins TRBV6-5 and TRBJ2-7; no firm D call. This CDR3 reads CASSYDVSYEQYF. In DNA form, the CDR3 reads TGTGCCAGCAGTTACGACGTTTCCTACGAGCAGTACTTC.